This entry lists 24 T cell receptor beta chains sequenced from one sample in a study of T cells in Graves' hyperthyroidism and ophthalmopathy (dated by TCRdb to about 2019). Receptors were amplified or captured by multiplex PCR. The sample was run on an Illumina HiSeq 2000. The TCR beta CDR3 regions were amplified from RNA transcripts. The TCR CDR3 was subjected to a first round of RT-PCR using the HTBI primer set and the Qiagen OneStep RT-PCR kit. Using fastp at Q25 and MiXCR, TCRdb reprocessed the public reads and kept productive beta chains. Every entry covers one CDR3 protein and lists the most common genes and DNA from its rows. The sample table lists 550,000 to 800,000 distinct CDR3 sequences, around 17% of them with a count of one. 8.4% of the sample is in the top ten clones. Sequenced input: blood. Source of these receptors: a man aged 18 to 30 with Graves' hyperthyroidism.

This clonotype was recorded many times. The rearrangement uses TRBV30 and TRBJ1-1, with a possible D match to TRBD1 (5 bases). CDR3 length: 15 residues. Germline CDR1 GTSNPN, CDR2 SVGIG (reference sequence). Trimming removed 1 base at V and 1 base at J, with 13 bases between. The CDR3 nucleotides are TGTGCCTGGAGTGCCCTCCCGGGGCAGAACACTGAAGCTTTCTTT. This encodes CAWSALPGQNTEAFF.

The chain employs TRBV29-1 and TRBJ2-2; D is undetermined. V was cut by 3 bases and J by 8 bases, with 10 bases left in between. Germline CDR1 and CDR2: SQVTM and ANQGSEA. The CDR3 covers 12 residues. This CDR3 is CSVDGTGGELFF. The CDR3 DNA sequence: TGCAGCGTTGATGGCACTGGAGGGGAGCTGTTTTTT.

The rearrangement links TRBV5-1 to TRBJ2-5; D is perhaps TRBD1 (5 bases). V lost 2 bases and J 6 bases, leaving 17 bases between the germline ends. Per germline, CDR1 SGHRS and CDR2 YFSETQ. The CDR3 runs to 15 residues. The CDR3 protein is CASSLGDSWVKTQYF. The CDR3 nucleotides read TGCGCCAGCAGCTTAGGAGACAGTTGGGTAAAGACCCAGTACTTC.

This clonotype has a handful of counts. This chain uses TRBV5-4 with TRBJ2-7; 9 bases align to TRBD1. The junction had 11 bases not matched to a gene; V was cut back by 5 bases and J by 5 bases. The CDR3 is 15 residues long. Germline CDR1 and CDR2: SGHNT and YYREEE (reference sequence). CDR3 in amino acids: CASRRTGTGFHEQYF. CDR3 bases: TGTGCCAGCAGACGGACCGGGACAGGGTTCCACGAGCAGTACTTC.

The chain combines TRBV7-6 with TRBJ2-1; 7 bases line up with TRBD2. Germline CDR1 reads SGHVS; CDR2 reads FNYEAQ. The CDR3 is 15 residues long. V trimming: 4 bases; J trimming: 4 bases; junction bases outside the gene matches: 7. CDR3 protein: CASSSLGLDYNEQFF. CDR3 bases: TGTGCCAGCAGCTCCCTTGGACTAGATTACAATGAGCAGTTCTTC.

This clonotype has a handful of counts. J is TRBJ2-7 and V is TRBV7-6, with 10 bases fitting TRBD2. This CDR3 has 17 amino acids. Germline lookup yields CDR1 SGHVS and CDR2 FNYEAQ. J was trimmed by 4 bases and V by 5 bases; bases with no gene match: 14. The CDR3 spells CASSPGVLAGAGYEQYF. CDR3 DNA: TGTGCCAGCAGCCCAGGGGTCCTAGCGGGAGCAGGGTACGAGCAGTACTTC.

This clonotype appeared a few times. This chain uses TRBV10-3 with TRBJ1-2, with D maybe TRBD1 (5 bases). This CDR3 spans 16 amino acids. The V and J ends lost 3 bases and 2 bases respectively, with 16 bases between them. The V gene's germline CDR1 is ENHRY and CDR2 SYGVKD. The chain's CDR3 is CAISEVGTTKNYGYTF. CDR3 nucleotide sequence: TGTGCCATCAGTGAAGTAGGGACCACCAAGAACTATGGCTACACCTTC.

In this sample, this clonotype turned up many times. This chain joins TRBV27 and TRBJ1-5, with a weak D call TRBD1 (5 bases). V was trimmed by 8 bases and J by 1 base, leaving 12 bases between them. The CDR3 runs 14 residues. Germline V gives CDR1 MNHEY, CDR2 SMNVEV (reference sequence). CDR3 DNA sequence: TGTGCCAGCGGACTCAGGGTGAGCAATCAGCCCCAGCATTTT. Its translation: CASGLRVSNQPQHF.

The CDR3 is CASSLSVGKLFF. In DNA form, the CDR3 reads TGTGCCAGCAGTCTATCAGTGGGAAAACTGTTTTTT. This chain connects TRBV28 to TRBJ1-4, with unresolved D. CDR1 and CDR2 (germline): MDHEN, SYDVKM. V was cut by 5 bases and J by 10 bases, with 11 bases left in between. The CDR3 totals 12 residues.

A word on this clonotype: A much larger clone lies a single base off, so this may be a read error. The chain employs TRBV30 and TRBJ2-5; D is undetermined. The CDR3 consists of 12 residues. The V and J ends lost 2 bases and 4 bases respectively, with 8 bases between them. The germline CDR1 and CDR2 sequences are GTSNPN and SVGIG (reference sequence). As DNA, the CDR3 is TGTGCCTGGAGTAGCGTTGGAGAGACCCAGTACTTC. Protein: CAWSSVGETQYF.

There are many counts of this clonotype. The V call is TRBV28, the J call TRBJ2-7, with 10 bases matching TRBD1. CDR3 size: 14 residues. Looked up from germline, CDR1 is MDHEN and CDR2 is SYDVKM. Trimming at V came to 7 bases and at J to 4 bases, leaving 7 bases not matched to a gene. Written as DNA, the CDR3 is TGTGCCAGCATTACGGGGGACAGGGGATACGAGCAGTACTTC. Translated, it gives CASITGDRGYEQYF. The whole variable domain, filled in from reference TRBV28 and TRBJ2-7, reads DVKVTQSSRYLVKRTGEKVFLECVQDMDHENMFWYRQDPGLGLRLIYFSYDVKMKEKGDIPEGYSVSREKKERFSLILESASTNQTSMYLCASITGDRGYEQYFGPGTRLTVT.

This clonotype was seen only a few times. This chain joins TRBV14 and TRBJ2-3, with 9 bases matching TRBD2. The CDR3 contains 15 residues. Germline CDR1 SGHDN, CDR2 FVKESK. Trimming removed 2 bases from V and 1 base from J; junction bases left unmatched: 1. This CDR3 reads CASSQRLAGTDTQYF. The CDR3 coding sequence is TGTGCCAGCAGCCAAAGACTAGCGGGCACAGATACGCAGTATTTT.

V usage is TRBV6-8 and J usage is TRBJ1-5, with D perhaps matching TRBD1 (5 bases). Germline V gene lookup returns CDR1 MNHGY and CDR2 SAAAGT. The CDR3 is made up of 14 amino acids. The germline V and J ends were trimmed by 9 bases and 2 bases, with 14 bases remaining between them. CDR3 region: CARRGALGNQPQHF. The CDR3 nucleotides read TGTGCCAGGAGAGGGGCTTTGGGCAATCAGCCCCAGCATTTT.

This chain links TRBV9 with TRBJ1-3, with D hard to call. The CDR3 loop spans 15 amino acids. Germline V gene data show CDR1 as SGDLS and CDR2 as YYNGEE. V was shortened by 4 bases and J by 0 bases, with 11 bases between the two germline ends. The CDR3 is CASSTAPSSGNTIYF. As DNA, the CDR3 is TGTGCCAGCAGCACAGCCCCGAGCTCTGGAAACACCATATATTTT.

This clonotype was recorded at least ten times. The chain recombines TRBV2 with TRBJ1-1; D is possibly TRBD1 (5 bases). Germline values: CDR1 SNHLY, CDR2 FYNNEI. The CDR3 runs to 12 residues. The V and J ends lost 10 bases and 4 bases respectively, with 13 bases between them. The chain's CDR3 is CATDRGATEAFF. The CDR3 DNA follows: TGTGCCACCGACAGAGGGGCCACTGAAGCTTTCTTT. The full variable domain, its missing parts supplied by reference TRBV2 and TRBJ1-1, is EPEVTQTPSHQVTQMGQEVILRCVPISNHLYFYWYRQILGQKVEFLVSFYNNEISEKSEIFDDQFSVERPDGSNFTLKIRSTKLEDSAMYFCATDRGATEAFFGQGTRLTVV.

V usage is TRBV27 and J usage is TRBJ2-5; D unresolved. CDR1 is MNHEY and CDR2 is SMNVEV in the germline V gene (reference sequence). There are 13 residues in the CDR3. V lost 4 bases, J lost 0 bases, and 6 bases lay in between. The CDR3 region is CASSSVYQETQYF. The CDR3 region has the DNA TGTGCCAGCAGTTCTGTATACCAAGAGACCCAGTACTTC.

This chain connects TRBV2 to TRBJ1-4, with D perhaps TRBD1 (5 bases). CDR1 and CDR2 (germline): SNHLY, FYNNEI. The CDR3 extends over 15 amino acids. The V gene lost 1 base and the J gene lost 4 bases, with 10 bases spanning the gap. The CDR3 region is CASSEGGALNEKLFF. The DNA for the CDR3 is TGTGCCAGCAGTGAAGGGGGCGCACTTAATGAAAAACTGTTTTTT.

This clonotype has just a few counts. The chain joins TRBV20-1 to TRBJ1-1, with D possibly matching TRBD1 (6 bases). The V gene lost 6 bases and the J gene lost 3 bases, with 14 bases spanning the gap. The CDR3 totals 13 residues. Germline V gives CDR1 DFQATT, CDR2 SNEGSKA (reference sequence). CDR3 residues: CSARGGGHTEAFF. The CDR3 DNA follows: TGCAGTGCCCGGGGGGGGGGGCACACTGAAGCTTTCTTT.

There are a few counts of this clonotype. The chain carries TRBV12-5 and TRBJ2-1; unclear D gene. Trimming took off 3 bases at V and 7 bases at J, with 7 bases between the two ends. The CDR3 is 12 residues long. Germline CDR1 reads LGHNT; CDR2 reads FRNRAP. The CDR3 loop is CASGFGSNEQFF. The CDR3, as DNA: TGTGCTAGTGGTTTTGGGTCAAATGAGCAGTTCTTC.

The chain recombines TRBV7-9 with TRBJ2-1; 7 positions match TRBD2. Germline assignment: CDR1 SEHNR and CDR2 FQNEAQ (reference sequence). The CDR3 is 13 residues long. V lost 3 bases to trimming and J lost 8 bases; unmatched junction nucleotides: 4. Here the CDR3 DNA reads TGTGCCAGCAGCTTCTGGGGGGGTGATGAGCAGTTCTTC. Residues: CASSFWGGDEQFF.

This clonotype was recorded many times. The germline gene is not matched at one end of the junction; a read error may be the cause. The gene calls are TRBV28 and TRBJ2-6, with D hard to call. The CDR3 is 15 amino acids. Looked up from germline, CDR1 is MDHEN and CDR2 is SYDVKM. Written as DNA, the CDR3 is TGTGCCAGCGGTTTCGGAAGCTCTGGGGCCAACGTCCTGACTTTC. The encoded protein is CASGFGSSGANVLTF.

This chain uses TRBV7-3 with TRBJ2-3, with 9 bases aligning to TRBD1. Germline loops: CDR1 SGHTA, CDR2 FQGTGA. This CDR3 region has 14 residues. The J segment lost 6 bases and the V segment lost 4 bases, leaving 5 bases of the junction unmatched. The CDR3 DNA is TGTGCCAGCAGCTCACAGGGGGCAAGCGATACGCAGTATTTT. Protein: CASSSQGASDTQYF. Variable domain in full (rest from reference TRBV7-3 and TRBJ2-3): GAGVSQTPSNKVTEKGKYVELRCDPISGHTALYWYRQSLGQGPEFLIYFQGTGAADDSGLPNDRFFAVRPEGSVSTLKIQRTERGDSAVYLCASSSQGASDTQYFGPGTRLTVL.

This clonotype was seen repeatedly, ten times or more. The chain combines TRBV11-2 with TRBJ2-5; maybe TRBD2 (6 bases). Between the trimmed V and J ends, which lost 1 base and 4 bases, there was a span of 13 bases. This CDR3 region has 15 residues. The germline V gene has CDR1 SGHAT and CDR2 FQNNGV. The CDR3 DNA sequence: TGTGCCAGCAGCTTAGTGGGCGGGGTGGGAGAGACCCAGTACTTC. Protein: CASSLVGGVGETQYF.

This clonotype has ten or more counts. The CDR3 coding sequence is TGTGCCAGCAGTTTGAGGGGGCGACTCGAGCAGTACTTC. This codes for CASSLRGRLEQYF. The rearrangement links TRBV28 to TRBJ2-7; TRBD1 aligns across 7 bases. This CDR3 is built from 13 residues. V shed 3 bases, J shed 6 bases, and the junction held 5 bases outside the gene matches. Germline assignment: CDR1 MDHEN and CDR2 SYDVKM.